Included here is one T cell receptor beta chain sequence, with context. This sample is drawn from a study of blood T cell repertoires in COVID-19. Across the whole study: Acute-phase and convalescent COVID-19 samples originated in the United States, Italy and Spain.

Original analysis: Researchers report that nucleated cell counts were estimated from reference gene primer amplification. Clones were sequenced by immunoSEQ multiplex PCR, and TCRdb holds only the in-frame ones, with some missing. D and trimming come from the DNA, and the V and J calls and clone size come from that table. The repertoire includes hundreds of thousands of clones, 87% of them detected once, and roughly 2% sits in the top ten. This CDR3 contains 14 residues. With 5 bases clipped from V and 6 bases from J, the junction kept 6 bases outside the gene matches. Germline V gene data show CDR1 as SGHTA and CDR2 as FQGNSA.

Material: peripheral blood. The J gene is TRBJ2-4, the V gene TRBV7-2; 8 bases align to TRBD2. The clonotype comes from a woman between 45 and 65 years old who had recovered from COVID-19. The CDR3: CASSAGLAVNIQYF. The CDR3 DNA reads as TGTGCCAGCAGCGCAGGACTAGCAGTAAACATTCAGTACTTC.